This TCR beta chain was captured in a study of T cell repertoires in cytomegalovirus infection. Study in general: Public TCR beta signature analysis indicated the presence of both CMV infection and matching HLA type. General study points: Cumulated frequencies of public TCR beta families served to identify carriers of CMV plus the relevant HLA. Dominating the ex vivo response were HLA-C-restricted CMV-specific TCR beta clonotypes.

This clonotype came up many times. Its antigen is not identified. CDR3 length: 16 amino acids. V shed 4 bases and J 2 bases; nucleotides not matched to a gene: 5. Germline CDR1 SGHTA, CDR2 FQGNSA. TCRdb analysed the reads with MiXCR anew, one entry per CDR3 protein. The sample yields around 280,000 distinct CDR3 sequences, around 10% seen once. The V call is TRBV7-2, the J call TRBJ2-3; 11 bases match TRBD2. Sequenced: PBMCs. This sequence originates from a human donor in good health (CMV status not recorded). Some clones in this sample may be carry-over from other donors' samples. This CDR3 reads CASSSLAGGPTDTQYF. The DNA for the CDR3 is TGTGCCAGCAGCTCCCTAGCGGGGGGCCCCACAGATACGCAGTATTTT.